This entry lists 4 T cell receptor beta chains sequenced from one sample in a study of radiotherapy plus CTLA-4 blockade in lung cancer. The data were produced by immunoSEQ multiplex PCR, yet TCRdb's version contains in-frame clones alone and is incomplete. This table holds 110,000 or so clones, around 75% found once. This specimen was peripheral blood, taken from a patient treated with radiotherapy plus ipilimumab. The receptors stem from a human donor with non-small cell lung cancer who had a partial response to radiotherapy plus ipilimumab.

The J gene is TRBJ1-2, the V gene TRBV6-6, with 8 bases that match TRBD1. The J segment lost 8 bases and the V segment lost 5 bases, leaving 13 bases of the junction unmatched. This CDR3 has 15 amino acids. Germline V CDR1 and CDR2: MNHNY, SVGAGI (reference sequence). Written as DNA, the CDR3 is TGTGCCAGCAGTCGTCCGGGACAGGAAGTTTCGGGCTACACCTTC. It is translated as CASSRPGQEVSGYTF.

V usage is TRBV11-2 and J usage is TRBJ1-1; D ambiguous. The ends were cut back, 1 base at V and 3 bases at J, with 9 bases in the middle. Germline CDR1 and CDR2: SGHAT and FQNNGV. CDR3 size: 14 residues. The CDR3 region has the DNA TGTGCCAGCAGCTTAGCTCTATCCTACACTGAAGCTTTCTTT. Protein: CASSLALSYTEAFF.

This rearrangement joins TRBV28 to TRBJ2-2; TRBD2 matches 13 bases. Germline CDR1 and CDR2: MDHEN and SYDVKM. The length of the CDR3 is 18 residues. J was trimmed by 5 bases and V by 5 bases; bases with no gene match: 11. CDR3 sequence reads: CASSTYRLAGGVTGELFF. CDR3 nucleotides: TGTGCCAGCAGTACCTATCGACTAGCGGGAGGTGTAACCGGGGAGCTGTTTTTT.

The count of this clone is one. The CDR3 loop reads CASSLERRETQYF. The CDR3 DNA reads TGCGCCAGCAGCTTGGAACGCAGGGAGACCCAGTACTTC. This sequence joins TRBV5-1 and TRBJ2-5; D gene uncertain. Germline-derived CDR1 and CDR2 are SGHRS and YFSETQ. Trimming took off 0 bases at V and 5 bases at J, with 8 bases between the two ends. The length of the CDR3 is 13 residues. Variable domain in full (rest from reference TRBV5-1 and TRBJ2-5): KAGVTQTPRYLIKTRGQQVTLSCSPISGHRSVSWYQQTPGQGLQFLFEYFSETQRNKGNFPGRFSGRQFSNSRSEMNVSTLELGDSALYLCASSLERRETQYFGPGTRLLVL.